These T cell receptor beta chains were read from a single sample in a study of blood T cell repertoires in COVID-19. Sequencing was performed with immunoSEQ multiplex PCR; in TCRdb, only in-frame clones are kept and a portion is missing. The table includes about 200,000 clones, 87% detected once. The sequenced sample consisted of PBMCs or T cells enriched from blood (not recorded which). All receptors come from a woman in her twenties or thirties who had recovered from COVID-19. Both conserved end residues are part of each CDR3. The D gene is left open where the match is weak. Clone size is stated in some rows and not others, as once, few, many or a class when expanded.

D	length	V	J	size	DNA	CDR3
NA	17	TRBV9	TRBJ2-2	NA	TGTGCCAGCAGCGTAGCTGGGGGGGGGCCGGGCACCGGGGAGCTGTTTTTT	CASSVAGGGPGTGELFF
TRBD1	15	TRBV15	TRBJ1-5	NA	TGTGCCACCAGCAGGGGGGACAGCATCAATCAGCCCCAGCATTTT	CATSRGDSINQPQHF
TRBD1	14	TRBV7-2	TRBJ2-5	NA	TGTGCCAGCAGCTTAGGGACAGGGGGAGAGACCCAGTACTTC	CASSLGTGGETQYF
TRBD1	15	TRBV6-2/TRBV6-3	TRBJ2-7	NA	TGTGCCAGCAGTTACTCTGGGACAGGGAACTACGAGCAGTACTTC	CASSYSGTGNYEQYF
TRBD1	16	TRBV7-8	TRBJ1-1	NA	TGTGCCAGCAGCTCACACGACAGGGCGGTGAACACTGAAGCTTTCTTT	CASSSHDRAVNTEAFF
NA	15	TRBV10-3	TRBJ2-7	NA	TGTGCCATCACCCCGTCGGGGGGCGCATTCTACGAGCAGTACTTC	CAITPSGGAFYEQYF
NA	15	TRBV7-6	TRBJ1-2	NA	TGTGCCAGCAGCCCAGACCCGGGGTCTAACTATGGCTACACCTTC	CASSPDPGSNYGYTF
TRBD2	14	TRBV6-5	TRBJ2-1	NA	TGTGCCAGCAGTTCAACACGGGGGGTAGATGAGCAGTTCTTC	CASSSTRGVDEQFF
NA	15	TRBV18	TRBJ1-5	NA	TGTGCCAGCTCACCCTCCAGGGAGGGCAATCAGCCCCAGCATTTT	CASSPSREGNQPQHF
NA	14	TRBV13	TRBJ1-3	NA	TGTGCCAGCAGCTCCCACTACGGGGGAAACACCATATATTTT	CASSSHYGGNTIYF
TRBD1	13	TRBV7-8	TRBJ1-2	NA	TGTGCCAGCAGCTTGGGACAGGGTCTTGGCTACACCTTC	CASSLGQGLGYTF
NA	14	TRBV11-2	TRBJ1-1	NA	TGTGCCAGCAGCTTAGATTCCTCCAGGGCTGAAGCTTTCTTT	CASSLDSSRAEAFF
NA	16	TRBV27	TRBJ2-7	NA	TGTGCCAGCAGTTTGGAGGAAGGGAACTACTCCTACGAGCAGTACTTC	CASSLEEGNYSYEQYF
NA	13	TRBV5-1	TRBJ1-2	NA	TGCGCCAGCAGCTTGGACCCGACTGGGGGCTACACCTTC	CASSLDPTGGYTF
NA	16	TRBV7-9	TRBJ2-5	few	TGTGCCAGCAGCCCCCTGAGCCTCTACGGGGGAGAGACCCAGTACTTC	CASSPLSLYGGETQYF
NA	13	TRBV29-1	TRBJ1-1	few	TGCAGCGTCACACCGGGGGTTAGGGCTGAAGCTTTCTTT	CSVTPGVRAEAFF
NA	15	TRBV6-1	TRBJ2-7	NA	TGTGCCAGCAGTGAATACGGGAATGAATCCTACGAGCAGTACTTC	CASSEYGNESYEQYF
TRBD2	17	TRBV4-3	TRBJ2-1	NA	TGCGCCAGCAGCCAAGAGAATAGCGGGAGTTTGTCCCATGAGCAGTTCTTC	CASSQENSGSLSHEQFF
NA	14	TRBV7-9	TRBJ1-2	NA	TGTGCCAGCAGCTTAACGGGGGAGAGCTATGGCTACACCTTC	CASSLTGESYGYTF
TRBD2	15	TRBV3-1/TRBV3-2	TRBJ2-5	NA	TGTGCCAGCAGCCCCTCGAACGGGAGGGGCGAGACCCAGTACTTC	CASSPSNGRGETQYF
NA	13	TRBV7-3	TRBJ1-1	few	TGTGCCAGCAGCTTAGGCGGGGGGTCTGAAGCTTTCTTT	CASSLGGGSEAFF
NA	16	TRBV6-1	TRBJ1-5	NA	TGTGCCAGCAGTGAAGCACGGGGGAGAAGGGGTCAGCCCCAGCATTTT	CASSEARGRRGQPQHF
NA	14	TRBV7-2	TRBJ1-2	NA	TGTGCCAGCAGCTTACGGGGGGCTGTTGAAGTCGGCACCTTC	CASSLRGAVEVGTF
NA	15	TRBV7-3	TRBJ1-6	NA	TGTGCCAGCAGCTTAAGAGGCGGGGATAATTCACCCCTCCACTTT	CASSLRGGDNSPLHF
NA	17	TRBV4-3	TRBJ2-2	NA	TGCGCCAGCAGCCAAAGTGTTTGGCAGATGAACACCGGGGAGCTGTTTTTT	CASSQSVWQMNTGELFF
TRBD1	14	TRBV2	TRBJ1-1	NA	TGTGCCAGCAGTGGAGGACAGGGAGGGACTGAAGCTTTCTTT	CASSGGQGGTEAFF
TRBD1	15	TRBV24-1	TRBJ1-1	NA	TGTGCCACCAGTGGCTCCGGGACAGCGAACACTGAAGCTTTCTTT	CATSGSGTANTEAFF
NA	14	TRBV25-1	TRBJ2-7	NA	TGTGCCAGCAGTGGTGGGACACACTCTTACGAGCAGTACTTC	CASSGGTHSYEQYF
NA	15	TRBV5-1	TRBJ2-3	NA	TGCGCCAGCAGACCCGTAGAGGCCATCTCAGATACGCAGTATTTT	CASRPVEAISDTQYF
NA	14	TRBV13	TRBJ1-2	NA	TGTGCCAGCAGCTTAGCCGGACACTTCTATGGCTACACCTTC	CASSLAGHFYGYTF
NA	14	TRBV5-1	TRBJ1-3	NA	TGCGCCAGCAGCTTCGGTCCATCTGGAAACACCATATATTTT	CASSFGPSGNTIYF
NA	11	TRBV27	TRBJ2-1	once	TGTGCCAGCATCCAGAACAATGAGCAGTTCTTC	CASIQNNEQFF
TRBD1	16	TRBV6-2/TRBV6-3	TRBJ1-1	NA	TGTGCCAGCAGCCAAAGGGACAGCCTTAGAGGCACTGAAGCTTTCTTT	CASSQRDSLRGTEAFF
TRBD2	17	TRBV5-1	TRBJ2-1	NA	TGCGCCAGCAGCTTGGTTTCTAGCGGGAGTTCGGGCAATGAGCAGTTCTTC	CASSLVSSGSSGNEQFF
NA	13	TRBV11-3	TRBJ1-1	NA	TGTGCCAGCAGCTTAGGCGGGAACACTGAAGCTTTCTTT	CASSLGGNTEAFF
NA	16	TRBV7-2	TRBJ2-1	once	TGTGCCAGCAGCTTAGCGGGGCGGGGAGATTACAATGAGCAGTTCTTC	CASSLAGRGDYNEQFF
NA	13	TRBV4-3	TRBJ2-1	NA	TGCGCCAGCAGCCCCGCGCGGGGCTTCTCAGGGTTCTTC	CASSPARGFSGFF
NA	14	TRBV30	TRBJ1-3	once	TGTGCCCGGGGTTCCGGGACACCTGGAAACACCATATATTTT	CARGSGTPGNTIYF
TRBD2	15	TRBV7-9	TRBJ2-1	NA	TGTGCCAGCAGCCATTCGGGAGGGGCAAACAATGAGCAGTTCTTC	CASSHSGGANNEQFF
NA	16	TRBV4-2	TRBJ2-3	NA	TGTGCCAGCAGCCAGGGACTCTTCGGTGGCACAGATACGCAGTATTTT	CASSQGLFGGTDTQYF
TRBD1	15	TRBV7-2	TRBJ1-6	once	TGTGCCAGCAGGGGAAGGACAGGAGCTAATTCACCCCTCCACTTT	CASRGRTGANSPLHF
NA	17	TRBV15	TRBJ1-2	NA	TGTGCCACCAGCCGAGAACGATACTTACAGGGCAGGGATGGCTACACCTTC	CATSRERYLQGRDGYTF
NA	14	TRBV5-4	TRBJ1-1	NA	TGTGCCAGCAGCTTGGCCCTGAGAAACACTGAAGCTTTCTTT	CASSLALRNTEAFF
TRBD2	14	TRBV3-1/TRBV3-2	TRBJ2-7	few	TGTGCCAGCAGCCAACTTCAGCGGGAGTACGAGCAGTACTTC	CASSQLQREYEQYF
TRBD1	18	TRBV30	TRBJ1-5	NA	TGTGCCTGGGACGACAGGGGGTCGAGAAGTATTAGCAATCAGCCCCAGCATTTT	CAWDDRGSRSISNQPQHF
NA	14	TRBV6-1	TRBJ2-7	NA	TGTGCCAGCAGTGAAGCGGGGGCCCTATACGAGCAGTACTTC	CASSEAGALYEQYF
NA	14	TRBV5-4	TRBJ1-2	NA	TGTGCCAGCAGCTTGGCACAGGGTACGGATGGCTACACCTTC	CASSLAQGTDGYTF
TRBD2	15	TRBV10-3	TRBJ2-7	once	TGTGCCGCCCAGGGAGGGCTGGACGGCCCCTACGAGCAGTACTTC	CAAQGGLDGPYEQYF
NA	11	TRBV24-1	TRBJ2-7	NA	TGTGCCACCAGTCAAAACTACGAGCAGTACTTC	CATSQNYEQYF
TRBD1	14	TRBV5-1	TRBJ2-5	NA	TGCGCCAGCAGCCCTAGACAGGGCGCAGAGACCCAGTACTTC	CASSPRQGAETQYF
TRBD1	19	TRBV4-3	TRBJ2-6	NA	TGCGCCAGCAGCCACACGGCCGCGGCAGGGGGCCCTGGGGCCAACGTCCTGACTTTC	CASSHTAAAGGPGANVLTF
NA	14	TRBV2	TRBJ1-3	NA	TGTGCCAGCAGTACAGGGATTTCTGGAAACACCATATATTTT	CASSTGISGNTIYF
NA	15	TRBV6-5	TRBJ1-5	NA	TGTGCCAGCAGGAGGACAGCGCTTAGCAATCAGCCCCAGCATTTT	CASRRTALSNQPQHF
TRBD1	15	TRBV5-6	TRBJ2-7	NA	TGTGCCAGCAGCCGATGGACAGGGCTGCGCGGCGAGCAGTACTTC	CASSRWTGLRGEQYF
TRBD2	15	TRBV11-2	TRBJ2-3	once	TGTGCCAGCAGCTTAGCTGCGGGGGGCACAGATACGCAGTATTTT	CASSLAAGGTDTQYF
NA	14	TRBV27	TRBJ1-2	NA	TGTGCCAGCAGAACCGACAGTTCTAACTATGGCTACACCTTC	CASRTDSSNYGYTF
TRBD2	14	TRBV7-3	TRBJ2-5	NA	TGTGCCAGCAGCTTCTCCGGGAGGGGAGAGACCCAGTACTTC	CASSFSGRGETQYF
TRBD1	15	TRBV24-1	TRBJ1-5	NA	TGTGCCACCAGTGGGGCTGACAGGGGCGATCAGCCCCAGCATTTT	CATSGADRGDQPQHF